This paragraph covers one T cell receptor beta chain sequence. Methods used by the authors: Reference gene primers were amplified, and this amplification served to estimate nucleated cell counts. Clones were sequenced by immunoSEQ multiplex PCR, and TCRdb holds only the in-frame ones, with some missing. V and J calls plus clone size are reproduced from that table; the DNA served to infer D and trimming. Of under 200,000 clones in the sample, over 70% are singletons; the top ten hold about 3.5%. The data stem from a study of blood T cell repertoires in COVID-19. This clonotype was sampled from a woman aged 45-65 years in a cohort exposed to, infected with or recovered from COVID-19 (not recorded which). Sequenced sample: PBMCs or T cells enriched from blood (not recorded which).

CDR3 amino acids: CASSDRTSGGYTF. The CDR3 region has the DNA TGTGCCAGCAGCGACAGGACTTCAGGCGGCTACACCTTC. The chain links TRBV5-6 to TRBJ1-2; the D gene is possibly TRBD1 (6 bases). Between the trimmed V and J ends, which lost 4 bases and 8 bases, there was a span of 15 bases. Germline assignment: CDR1 SGHDT and CDR2 YYEEEE. The CDR3 spans 13 residues.